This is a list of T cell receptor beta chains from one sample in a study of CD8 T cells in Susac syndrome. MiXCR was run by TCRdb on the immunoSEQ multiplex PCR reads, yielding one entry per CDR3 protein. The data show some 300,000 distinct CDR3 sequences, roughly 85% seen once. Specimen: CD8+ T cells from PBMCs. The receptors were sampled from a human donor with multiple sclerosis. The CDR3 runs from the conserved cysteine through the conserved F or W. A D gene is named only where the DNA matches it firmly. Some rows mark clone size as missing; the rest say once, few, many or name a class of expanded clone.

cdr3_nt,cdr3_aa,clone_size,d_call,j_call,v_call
TGCGCCAGCAGCCGCATATTATCGGACAGTGAAAAACTGTTTTTT,CASSRILSDSEKLFF,.,.,TRBJ1-4,TRBV4-3
TGCGCCCCCGGTAAGGAGGGGAAACAGCCCCAGCATTTT,CAPGKEGKQPQHF,once,.,TRBJ1-5,TRBV10-2
TGCGCCAGCCCCCCCCCTAGCGGAACCGACAATGAGCAGTTCTTC,CASPPPSGTDNEQFF,.,TRBD2,TRBJ2-1,TRBV23-1
TGTGCCAGCAGCTTAGGCCCGGGGACCGAGCAGTACTTC,CASSLGPGTEQYF,.,.,TRBJ2-7,TRBV7-8
TGCGCCAGCAGTCGAGAGGGTAGCTCCAATGAGCAGTTCTTC,CASSREGSSNEQFF,.,.,TRBJ2-1,TRBV4-3
TGTGCCAGCAGTACTGGGGCCAACGTCCTGACTTTC,CASSTGANVLTF,.,.,TRBJ2-6,TRBV6-1
TGTGCCAGCACCCAACTCGGCTTCGCGGCTGCCAATGAGCAGTTCTTC,CASTQLGFAAANEQFF,.,.,TRBJ2-1,TRBV27
TGCAGCGTAGGGGGGGTTGAAGCTTTCTTT,CSVGGVEAFF,.,.,TRBJ1-1,TRBV29-1
TGTGCCAGTAGTCTCATTCCGGGAGATACGCAGTATTTT,CASSLIPGDTQYF,.,.,TRBJ2-3,TRBV19
TGTGCCAGCAGTGGGCAGACGAGCTCCTACGAGCAGTACTTC,CASSGQTSSYEQYF,few,.,TRBJ2-7,TRBV27
TGCGCCAGCAGCCAAGATCGCACGTATAACTATGGCTACACCTTC,CASSQDRTYNYGYTF,.,.,TRBJ1-2,TRBV4-3
TGTGCCAGCAGATCCACTAGCGGGATCTACAATGAGCAGTTCTTC,CASRSTSGIYNEQFF,.,TRBD2,TRBJ2-1,TRBV28
TGTGCCAGCAGCTTTCTTGGGTATGGCTACACCTTC,CASSFLGYGYTF,.,.,TRBJ1-2,TRBV11-3
TGCGCCAGCAGCTCCAAAGTCACCGGGTTTAATGAAAAACTGTTTTTT,CASSSKVTGFNEKLFF,.,.,TRBJ1-4,TRBV4-3
TGTGCCAGCAGTTTCCTGACCGGGACTACGGACAAAGAGACCCAGTACTTC,CASSFLTGTTDKETQYF,.,TRBD2,TRBJ2-5,TRBV28
TGTGCCAGCAGCGCACTACCCGGCACAGATACGCAGTATTTT,CASSALPGTDTQYF,.,.,TRBJ2-3,TRBV9
TGTGCCAGCAGGGAACCGCCCTGGGAGACTAGCCCGGATGAGCAGTTCTTC,CASREPPWETSPDEQFF,.,TRBD2,TRBJ2-1,TRBV7-8
TGTGCCAGCAGCGCCGGGACAGCCTATGGCTACACCTTC,CASSAGTAYGYTF,.,TRBD1,TRBJ1-2,TRBV7-9
TGTGCCAGCAGTTACTCGATAGGGGCCTACGAGCAGTACTTC,CASSYSIGAYEQYF,.,.,TRBJ2-7,TRBV6-2/TRBV6-3
TGTGCCAGCAGCCCCTCGACAGAGTTCTATGGCTACACCTTC,CASSPSTEFYGYTF,.,.,TRBJ1-2,TRBV5-4
TGCGCCAGCAGCCAAGAGATAAGGTGGGAGGTGACAGATACGCAGTATTTT,CASSQEIRWEVTDTQYF,.,.,TRBJ2-3,TRBV4-3
TGTGCCAGCAGCTTAGAAGAGGGGCAGGGTACGCAGTATTTT,CASSLEEGQGTQYF,.,.,TRBJ2-3,TRBV7-2
TGTGCCAGCAGTGCACGGGTCATGAACACTGAAGCTTTCTTT,CASSARVMNTEAFF,.,.,TRBJ1-1,TRBV25-1
TGTGCCAGCACCGGCCGGGAACCCTACGAGCAGTACTTC,CASTGREPYEQYF,few,.,TRBJ2-7,TRBV7-9
TGTGCCAGCAGTACCGGGGAGAACCCCACAGATACGCAGTATTTT,CASSTGENPTDTQYF,.,.,TRBJ2-3,TRBV6-2/TRBV6-3
TGCAGCACCGGGACAACGAACACCGGGGAGCTGTTTTTT,CSTGTTNTGELFF,.,.,TRBJ2-2,TRBV29-1
TGTGCCACCAGCAGAGATGGGGACTCCCGCACAGATACGCAGTATTTT,CATSRDGDSRTDTQYF,.,.,TRBJ2-3,TRBV15
TGCAGTGCTAGAGATGGGACAGGGTATGGCTACACCTTC,CSARDGTGYGYTF,.,TRBD1,TRBJ1-2,TRBV20-1
TGTGCCAGCAGTCCCGGGGAATACGAGCAGTACTTC,CASSPGEYEQYF,.,.,TRBJ2-7,TRBV7-6
TGCAGTGCGCCCTATGGTGGGCCGACGGCAACTAATGAAAAACTGTTTTTT,CSAPYGGPTATNEKLFF,once,.,TRBJ1-4,TRBV20-1
TGTGCCAGCAGCTTTGGACAGGGTCGAGGCAATGAGCAGTTCTTC,CASSFGQGRGNEQFF,few,TRBD1,TRBJ2-1,TRBV5-6
TGTGCCAGCAGCGCCGCCGGGACAGGGGACGAAAAACTGTTTTTT,CASSAAGTGDEKLFF,.,TRBD1,TRBJ1-4,TRBV9
TGCAGCGTAGAGGGACAGGGGTACGGCTACACCTTC,CSVEGQGYGYTF,once,TRBD1,TRBJ1-2,TRBV29-1
TGTGCCAGCAGTTTAACACTAGGCTCAGCGGGGCTGGGGGAGCTGTTTTTT,CASSLTLGSAGLGELFF,.,TRBD2,TRBJ2-2,TRBV12-3/TRBV12-4
TGCAGTGCTAGAGTATCAGACTACGAGCAGTACTTC,CSARVSDYEQYF,.,.,TRBJ2-7,TRBV20-1
TGTGCCAGCAGTTCGCGGGAGGGCCTCGATACGCAGTATTTT,CASSSREGLDTQYF,.,TRBD2,TRBJ2-3,TRBV28
TGTGCCAGTAGTCCTTCTCGACAGGGGGAGATGGACACTGAAGCTTTCTTT,CASSPSRQGEMDTEAFF,.,TRBD1,TRBJ1-1,TRBV19
TGTGCCAGCAGCGGGACAGGGAGTGTAGAGACCCAGTACTTC,CASSGTGSVETQYF,once,TRBD1,TRBJ2-5,TRBV9
TGTGCCAGTTGGACCGGGACAGGGAACAATGAGCAGTTCTTC,CASWTGTGNNEQFF,.,TRBD1,TRBJ2-1,TRBV19
TGCGCCAGCAGCCAATTTGCCGGGACAGGGTTCTACGAGCAGTACTTC,CASSQFAGTGFYEQYF,few,TRBD1,TRBJ2-7,TRBV4-1
TGCGCCAGCAGCCCGGACGCGGGGCGGACGGTCTATGGCTACACCTTC,CASSPDAGRTVYGYTF,.,.,TRBJ1-2,TRBV5-1
TGCAGTGCTAGGCAGCTTCTGTACGAGCAGTACTTC,CSARQLLYEQYF,.,.,TRBJ2-7,TRBV20-1
TGTGCCAGCAGTTTAGGTGGGAGCTCTGGGGAGCAGTACTTC,CASSLGGSSGEQYF,.,.,TRBJ2-7,TRBV27
TGTGCCTGGGCCCAGGGTACGAACTATGGCTACACCTTC,CAWAQGTNYGYTF,.,.,TRBJ1-2,TRBV30
TGTGCCAGCAGCCTATGGACCAAGGGAGGCCCAGATACGCAGTATTTT,CASSLWTKGGPDTQYF,.,.,TRBJ2-3,TRBV5-8
TGCAGCGTTGAAGATCGGGCAGGGACAGCCTACGAGCAGTACTTC,CSVEDRAGTAYEQYF,.,TRBD1,TRBJ2-7,TRBV29-1
TGTGCCAGCAGTGAAGGGCTAGCGGTGCTTTACGAGCAGTACTTC,CASSEGLAVLYEQYF,.,TRBD2,TRBJ2-7,TRBV2
TGCAGCGTTGACGGAGCGGGAGAACGCAATGAGCAGTTCTTC,CSVDGAGERNEQFF,.,TRBD2,TRBJ2-1,TRBV29-1
TGCAGTGCCCTCCCTCCGCGGACAATGAACACCGGGGAGCTGTTTTTT,CSALPPRTMNTGELFF,once,.,TRBJ2-2,TRBV20-1
TGTGCCAGCAGCGTAGATCTGGGGGCGAACACCGGGGAGCTGTTTTTT,CASSVDLGANTGELFF,.,.,TRBJ2-2,TRBV9
TGTGCCAGCAGTCCCCCTTTTGGACGAACCGGCTACGAGCAGTACTTC,CASSPPFGRTGYEQYF,.,.,TRBJ2-7,TRBV27
TGTGCCAGCAGTGCAAGCGAAGAGACCCAGTACTTC,CASSASEETQYF,few,.,TRBJ2-5,TRBV6-1
TGTGCCAGCAGCCCTACTAGCGGGAGCCACAATGAGCAGTTCTTC,CASSPTSGSHNEQFF,.,TRBD2,TRBJ2-1,TRBV28
TGTGCCGGCATGGACTCCCCAAGCCCAAACACCGGGGAGCTGTTTTTT,CAGMDSPSPNTGELFF,.,.,TRBJ2-2,TRBV30
TGTGCCAGTAGTCTAGCCCTGGGAGGTGAGCAGTTCTTC,CASSLALGGEQFF,.,.,TRBJ2-1,TRBV19
TGTGCCAGCAGTTTGGGGGTAGTGGGCACAGATACGCAGTATTTT,CASSLGVVGTDTQYF,.,.,TRBJ2-3,TRBV27